The following is a TCR beta chain sequence with its context. Which antigen it targets is not known. Within one base of it there is no much larger clone, and no base qualities were kept. The entry originates in a study of T-cell reconstitution after alpha-beta-depleted transplantation in children (dated by TCRdb to 2016 to 2017). In the study overall: T-cell immune reconstitution after TCRalphabeta/CD19-depleted allogeneic hematopoietic cell transplantation in children was quantitatively tracked in the study by means of TCR repertoire profiling.

The paper as a whole reports these results and caveats: About two months after transplant, the apparently early recovery of alphabetaT-cell counts reportedly depended on just several hundred clones that had expanded rapidly and came from non-depleted graft cells. In some patients, the high TCRbeta diversity seen at day 60 was put down to recipient T cells and intrathymic progenitors that had survived conditioning. Over the following months the frequencies of hyperexpanded clones went down, and after one year T-cell counts and TCRbeta diversity were mostly credited to newly produced T cells.

Library preparation used PCR. Reads for this sample came from an Illumina HiSeq 2500. Molecular barcoding was employed in the preparation of TCR libraries, with unique molecular identifiers being used to normalize TCRbeta repertoire quantification. TCRdb redid the processing of the public reads, applying fastp at Q25 and MiXCR, and retained in-frame beta chains. Every distinct CDR3 protein forms one entry, paired with its most common genes and DNA. The sample has about 830,000 distinct CDR3 sequences on record, around 15% of them singletons. The ten largest clones represent around 4.5% of the sample. The treatment or condition label, as the study defines it: allogeneic hematopoietic cell transplantation with graft depleted of TCRalphabeta T cells and CD19 B cells. Transplant recipients were children who received TCRalphabeta/CD19-depleted allogeneic hematopoietic cell grafts. The sequencing here drew on PBMCs, mostly from graft donor cells, taken 360 days after TCRalphabeta/CD19-depleted stem cell transplant. This TCR was sampled from a male patient aged 5 to 17 who had a stem cell transplant for acute lymphoblastic leukemia, so the T cells may come from the graft donor.

The nucleotide sequence is given as TGTGCCAGCAGCAAGGACAGCCTAGTGTTCTCCAAGCAGTACTTC. Protein translation: CASSKDSLVFSKQYF. This chain joins TRBV7-2 to TRBJ2-7; a tentative D call is TRBD1 (6 bases match). V is shortened by 5 bases, J by 8 bases, and the region joining them spans 22 bases. Via the germline V gene, CDR1 is SGHTA and CDR2 FQGNSA. CDR3 length: 15 amino acids, cysteine to phenylalanine. Only CDR3 DNA is held: 45 bases, read in frame from base 1.